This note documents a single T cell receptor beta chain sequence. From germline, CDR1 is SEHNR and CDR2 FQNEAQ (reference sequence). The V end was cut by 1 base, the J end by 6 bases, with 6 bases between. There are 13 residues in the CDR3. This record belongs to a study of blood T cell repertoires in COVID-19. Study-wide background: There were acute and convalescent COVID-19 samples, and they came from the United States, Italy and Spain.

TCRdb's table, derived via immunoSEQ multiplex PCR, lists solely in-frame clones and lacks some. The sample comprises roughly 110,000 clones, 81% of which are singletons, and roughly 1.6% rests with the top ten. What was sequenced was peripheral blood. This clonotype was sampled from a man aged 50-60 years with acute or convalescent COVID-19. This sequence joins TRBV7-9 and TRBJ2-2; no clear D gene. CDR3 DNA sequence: TGTGCCAGCAGCTTAGTAGCCGCCGGGGAGCTGTTTTTT. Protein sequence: CASSLVAAGELFF. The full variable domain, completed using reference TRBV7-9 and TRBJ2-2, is DTGVSQNPRHKITKRGQNVTFRCDPISEHNRLYWYRQTLGQGPEFLTYFQNEAQLEKSRLLSDRFSAERPKGSFSTLEIQRTEQGDSAMYLCASSLVAAGELFFGEGSRLTVL.